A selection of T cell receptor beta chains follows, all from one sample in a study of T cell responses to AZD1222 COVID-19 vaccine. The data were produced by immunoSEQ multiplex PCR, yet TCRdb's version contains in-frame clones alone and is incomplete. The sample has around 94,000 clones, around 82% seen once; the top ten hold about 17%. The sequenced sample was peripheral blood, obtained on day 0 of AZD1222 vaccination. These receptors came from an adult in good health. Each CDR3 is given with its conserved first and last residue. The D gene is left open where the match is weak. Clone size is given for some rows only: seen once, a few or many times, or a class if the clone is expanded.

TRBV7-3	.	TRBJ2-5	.	TGTGCCAGCAGCCGCCAGGCCCGGGAGACCCAGTACTTC	CASSRQARETQYF
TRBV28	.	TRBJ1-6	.	TGTGCCAGCAACGCGCAGAGTAATTCACCCCTCCACTTT	CASNAQSNSPLHF
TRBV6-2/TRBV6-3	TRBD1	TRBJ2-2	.	TGTGCCAGCAGTTACTCGATGGCAGGGGGCGTGTCCGGGGAGCTGTTTTTT	CASSYSMAGGVSGELFF
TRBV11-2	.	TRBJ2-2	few	TGTGCCAGCAGCGGACGGACAGAGTCCACCGGGGAGCTGTTTTTT	CASSGRTESTGELFF
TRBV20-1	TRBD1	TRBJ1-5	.	TGCAGTGCTAGTCGGCCTTTCGGGACAGGGATCAATCAGCCCCAGCATTTT	CSASRPFGTGINQPQHF
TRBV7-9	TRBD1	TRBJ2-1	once	TGTGCCAGCAGCCCCGGGCAGGGGGATGAGCAGTTCTTC	CASSPGQGDEQFF
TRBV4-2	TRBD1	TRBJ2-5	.	TGTGCCAGCAGCCCTCCTCAACTGGGGAGGACAGGGGTTAGAGAGACCCAGTACTTC	CASSPPQLGRTGVRETQYF
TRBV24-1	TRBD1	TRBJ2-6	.	TGTGCCACCAGTGACGGGGACAGGGGACTCTCTGGGGCCAACGTCCTGACTTTC	CATSDGDRGLSGANVLTF
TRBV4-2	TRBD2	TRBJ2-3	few	TGTGCCAGCAGCCAAGAAATCTCCGGGACTAGCCCCTATTGTACGCAGTATTTT	CASSQEISGTSPYCTQYF
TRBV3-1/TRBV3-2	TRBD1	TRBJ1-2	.	TGTGCCAGCAGCCAAGAACAGGGGAGAGGCTACACCTTC	CASSQEQGRGYTF
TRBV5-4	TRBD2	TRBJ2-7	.	TGTGCCAGCAGCCGACGTGCGACTAGCGGGAGCAACGAGCAGTACTTC	CASSRRATSGSNEQYF
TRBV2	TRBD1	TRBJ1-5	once	TGTGCCAGCAGTTTGGGACAGGGGTTCAATCAGCCCCAGCATTTT	CASSLGQGFNQPQHF
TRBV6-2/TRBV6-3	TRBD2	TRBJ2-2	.	TGTGCCAGCAGTTCTCCGTCGGGGGGACTAGCGGGAGGGCCCAACACCGGGGAGCTGTTTTTT	CASSSPSGGLAGGPNTGELFF
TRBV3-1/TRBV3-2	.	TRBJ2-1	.	TGTGCCAGCAGCCAAGTTCACTCTAGCCTTACCTACAATGAGCAGTTCTTC	CASSQVHSSLTYNEQFF
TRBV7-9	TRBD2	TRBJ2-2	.	TGTGCCAGCATCCCCCTCGGGGGGACTTTTAACACCGGGGAGCTGTTTTTT	CASIPLGGTFNTGELFF
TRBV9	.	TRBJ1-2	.	TGTGCCAGCAGCGTAAGTCCACAGGCTAACTATGGCTACACCTTC	CASSVSPQANYGYTF
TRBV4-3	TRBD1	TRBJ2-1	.	TGCGCCAGCAGCCACCGACAGGGGGCCTACAATGAGCAGTTCTTC	CASSHRQGAYNEQFF
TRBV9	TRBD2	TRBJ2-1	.	TGTGCCAGCAGCGTACGGGGGGGCGAGTACAATGAGCAGTTCTTC	CASSVRGGEYNEQFF